One and the same sample provided the 26 T cell receptor beta chains below, sequenced in a study of CD8 T cells in Susac syndrome. Random hexamers were used to reverse transcribe an amount of roughly 0.5 to 1 ug RNA. TCRdb passed the immunoSEQ multiplex PCR reads through MiXCR, listing each CDR3 protein once. The sample contains 250,000 to 300,000 distinct CDR3 sequences, 65% to 90% of which appear only once. Input material: CD8+ T cells from PBMCs. The receptor set was obtained from a human donor with multiple sclerosis.

This chain uses TRBV7-9 with TRBJ2-2; no clear D. Germline CDR1 is SEHNR and CDR2 is FQNEAQ (reference sequence). With 6 bases removed from V and 7 bases from J, the gap between germline ends came to 3 bases. The CDR3 runs to 10 residues. As DNA, the CDR3 is TGTGCCAGCAGAGGCGGGGAGCTGTTTTTT. Protein product: CASRGGELFF.

This clonotype appeared a few times. The chain recombines TRBV6-2 or TRBV6-3 with TRBJ2-1; the D gene is possibly TRBD2 (6 bases). The CDR3 loop spans 14 amino acids. V was trimmed by 0 bases and J by 7 bases, leaving 10 bases between them. Looked up from germline, CDR1 is MNHEY and CDR2 is SVGEGT. CDR3 loop: CASSYSRAGNEQFF. The CDR3 DNA reads as TGTGCCAGCAGTTACTCGCGCGCGGGGAATGAGCAGTTCTTC.

This clonotype was detected only once. CDR3 nucleotide sequence: TGTGCCAGCAGCCTAACGATCAGCTCCTACAATGAGCAGTTCTTC. It is translated as CASSLTISSYNEQFF. The V gene is TRBV6-6, the J gene TRBJ2-1; D gene ambiguous. V lost 6 bases to trimming and J lost 0 bases, with 12 bases between them. Germline values: CDR1 MNHNY, CDR2 SVGAGI (reference sequence). The CDR3 runs 15 residues.

The rearrangement joins TRBV27 to TRBJ2-1; 8 nucleotides line up with TRBD2. The germline V gene has CDR1 MNHEY and CDR2 SMNVEV (reference sequence). The length of the CDR3 is 18 residues. V shed 3 bases, J shed 5 bases, and the junction held 15 bases outside the gene matches. The DNA of the CDR3 is TGTGCCAGCAGTTTTCTATCAATGCGGGGGGCGCTTAACAATGAGCAGTTCTTC. Translated: CASSFLSMRGALNNEQFF.

The J gene is TRBJ2-7, the V gene TRBV4-3; tentatively, D is TRBD1 or TRBD2 (5 bases each). The CDR3 loop spans 17 amino acids. CDR1 is LGHNA, CDR2 YSLEER, per germline. Trimming removed 0 bases at V and 4 bases at J, with 19 bases between. The CDR3 region is CASSQEYGNGAHYEQYF. For the CDR3, the DNA is TGCGCCAGCAGCCAAGAGTATGGAAACGGGGCCCATTACGAGCAGTACTTC.

This clonotype was detected only once. The rearrangement joins TRBV12-3 or TRBV12-4 to TRBJ2-1, with unresolved D. V dropped 1 base and J dropped 7 bases, with 8 bases sitting between them. The CDR3 totals 13 residues. CDR3 bases: TGTGCCAGCAGTTTAGTGTTAGGGAATGAGCAGTTCTTC. Its translation is CASSLVLGNEQFF.

The rearrangement links TRBV9 to TRBJ2-7; 7 bases fit TRBD2. The ends lost 4 bases at V and 6 bases at J; junction bases unmatched: 7. This CDR3 has 13 residues. Germline CDR1 and CDR2: SGDLS and YYNGEE. CDR3 in amino acids: CASSRQRDGEQYF. As DNA, the CDR3 is TGTGCCAGCAGCCGGCAGCGGGATGGCGAGCAGTACTTC.

The chain has TRBV9 and TRBJ1-1; D gene unclear. V was cut by 5 bases and J by 1 base, with 15 bases left in between. The CDR3 totals 15 residues. Germline CDR1 SGDLS, CDR2 YYNGEE. The CDR3 here is CASSETGVGNTEAFF. In DNA, the CDR3 is TGTGCCAGCAGTGAGACTGGGGTCGGGAACACTGAAGCTTTCTTT.

The chain is built from TRBV6-2 or TRBV6-3 and TRBJ2-7, with D perhaps matching TRBD1 (6 bases). The ends were cut back, 6 bases at V and 2 bases at J, with 14 bases in the middle. In germline, CDR1 is MNHEY, CDR2 SVGEGT. CDR3 length equals 14 residues. The CDR3: CASSLTGTTYEQYF. The CDR3 DNA sequence: TGTGCCAGCAGCCTGACAGGAACAACCTACGAGCAGTACTTC.

This clonotype was seen a few times. This sequence joins TRBV28 and TRBJ2-7; 9 bases match TRBD1. Per the germline V gene, CDR1 is MDHEN and CDR2 is SYDVKM. The CDR3 loop spans 16 amino acids. After removal of 3 bases from V and 4 bases from J, the junction contained 10 bases not matched to a gene. CDR3 sequence: CASSFPLGQGVYEQYF. CDR3 nucleotides: TGTGCCAGCAGTTTCCCTCTGGGACAGGGAGTTTACGAGCAGTACTTC.

This clonotype was detected only a few times. The chain joins TRBV10-2 to TRBJ2-7; D gene ambiguous. CDR3 size: 14 residues. Trimming shortened V by 2 bases and J by 0 bases, and 8 bases separated the two germline ends. Germline CDR1 WSHSY, CDR2 SAAADI. This CDR3 is CASSERVSSYEQYF. The CDR3 DNA follows: TGCGCCAGCAGTGAGCGGGTAAGCTCCTACGAGCAGTACTTC.

V gene TRBV14 combines with J gene TRBJ2-1; no clear D gene. The CDR3 is made up of 12 amino acids. Germline V gene data show CDR1 as SGHDN and CDR2 as FVKESK. The V end was cut by 3 bases, the J end by 10 bases, with 10 bases between. The CDR3 is CASSQGVWEQFF. Here the CDR3 DNA reads TGTGCCAGCAGCCAGGGCGTTTGGGAGCAGTTCTTC.

The chain joins TRBV7-3 to TRBJ2-2, with 12 bases aligning to TRBD2. The CDR3 covers 19 residues. The germline gives CDR1 SGHTA, CDR2 FQGTGA. The V gene end was trimmed by 3 bases and the J gene end by 2 bases; junction bases not matched to a gene: 10. Here the CDR3 DNA reads TGTGCCAGCAGCTTGGGGACTAGCGGGTCCCGGGTCAACACCGGGGAGCTGTTTTTT. Translating gives CASSLGTSGSRVNTGELFF.

The chain couples TRBV12-3 or TRBV12-4 to TRBJ2-1; 10 bases map to TRBD2. Unmatched junction bases numbered 7, after V lost 6 bases and J lost 5 bases. CDR3 length: 15 residues. The CDR3 nucleotides are TGTGCCAGCAGACCGACTAGCGGGCGCCACAATGAGCAGTTCTTC. The encoded protein is CASRPTSGRHNEQFF.

The chain links TRBV5-1 to TRBJ2-7; TRBD1 matches at 7 bases. Looked up from germline, CDR1 is SGHRS and CDR2 is YFSETQ. Trimming removed 5 bases from V and 12 bases from J; junction bases left unmatched: 11. This CDR3 has 12 amino acids. CDR3: CASRGQEGVGYF. The CDR3 nucleotides read TGCGCCAGCAGAGGACAGGAAGGGGTTGGGTACTTC.

CDR3 sequence: CASSLATGIYEQYF. As DNA, the CDR3 is TGTGCCAGCAGCTTGGCCACAGGAATCTACGAGCAGTACTTC. The genes are TRBV5-4 and TRBJ2-7; D might be TRBD1 (5 bases). This CDR3 spans 14 amino acids. V was pared by 0 bases and J by 3 bases, with 10 bases between. Germline-derived CDR1 and CDR2 are SGHNT and YYREEE (reference sequence).

This clonotype was seen once. V gene TRBV4-3 combines with J gene TRBJ2-2; no clear D. Germline CDR1 and CDR2: LGHNA and YSLEER. This CDR3 spans 17 amino acids. V lost 4 bases to trimming and J lost 5 bases, with 20 bases between them. The CDR3, as DNA: TGCGCCAGCAGCCCCTCGGCCGTCCAACTGGGGACCGGGGAGCTGTTTTTT. Amino acid sequence: CASSPSAVQLGTGELFF.

CDR3 in DNA: TGTGCCAGCAGTTACTCACGGGGTTACTCCTACAATGAGCAGTTCTTC. This sequence encodes CASSYSRGYSYNEQFF. The chain is built from TRBV6-2 or TRBV6-3 and TRBJ2-1; D possibly corresponds to TRBD2 (5 bases). V shed 0 bases and J shed 0 bases, with 9 bases lying between them. The CDR3 spans 16 residues. Germline V CDR1 and CDR2: MNHEY, SVGEGT.

The CDR3: CASSPAGAQTLAANVLTF. CDR3 DNA: TGTGCCAGCAGCCCGGCCGGGGCCCAGACTCTGGCGGCCAACGTCCTGACTTTC. V gene TRBV5-6 combines with J gene TRBJ2-6, with D tentatively TRBD1 or TRBD2 (5 bases each). CDR1 and CDR2 from the germline V gene are SGHDT and YYEEEE. Trimming pared 4 bases from V and 6 bases from J, leaving 23 bases between. The CDR3 has 18 residues.

V usage is TRBV28 and J usage is TRBJ2-2, with TRBD2 identical over 9 bases. Trimming cost V 3 bases and J 3 bases; bases outside gene matches: 8. Germline CDR1 is MDHEN and CDR2 is SYDVKM. This CDR3 has 17 amino acids. The DNA of the CDR3 is TGTGCCAGCAGTTTGCTTAGCGGGAGTGGGTACACCGGGGAGCTGTTTTTT. This translates into CASSLLSGSGYTGELFF.

This chain connects TRBV12-3 or TRBV12-4 to TRBJ1-2; the D gene is possibly TRBD1 (6 bases). The V and J ends lost 7 bases and 6 bases respectively, with 15 bases between them. This CDR3 contains 13 residues. Here the CDR3 DNA reads TGTGCCAGCAACCTAGGAGGGGGTGATGGCTACACCTTC. The encoded protein is CASNLGGGDGYTF.

The chain has TRBV2 and TRBJ1-2; 10 bases map to TRBD1. Germline CDR1 and CDR2: SNHLY and FYNNEI. V shed 1 base, J shed 5 bases, and the junction held 4 bases outside the gene matches. The length of the CDR3 is 15 residues. CDR3 amino acids: CASSEGTGGYYGYTF. In nucleotides, the CDR3 is TGTGCCAGCAGTGAAGGGACAGGGGGTTATTATGGCTACACCTTC.

The rearrangement links TRBV29-1 to TRBJ1-2, with D perhaps TRBD1 (6 bases). Germline V lookup: CDR1 SQVTM, CDR2 ANQGSEA. V was trimmed by 6 bases and J by 3 bases, leaving 17 bases between them. CDR3 length: 14 amino acids. The CDR3 DNA sequence: TGCAGCGTCACTGAACAGGGTCTGCACTATGGCTACACCTTC. As protein: CSVTEQGLHYGYTF. Supplemented by reference TRBV29-1 and TRBJ1-2, the full variable domain reads SAVISQKPSRDICQRGTSLTIQCQVDSQVTMMFWYRQQPGQSLTLIATANQGSEATYESGFVIDKFPISRPNLTFSTLTVSNMSPEDSSIYLCSVTEQGLHYGYTFGSGTRLTVV.

The chain joins TRBV6-1 to TRBJ1-1; 11 bases are shared with TRBD1. V was clipped by 6 bases and J by 0 bases; unmatched bases: 9. The CDR3 is 17 amino acids. Looked up from germline, CDR1 is MNHNS and CDR2 is SASEGT. The DNA for the CDR3 is TGTGCCAGCAGCATCGCCGGGACAGGGGGTATGAACACTGAAGCTTTCTTT. Amino acid sequence: CASSIAGTGGMNTEAFF.

This chain uses TRBV3-1 with TRBJ2-3; TRBD2 might be the D (6 bases). CDR1 and CDR2 from the germline V gene are LGHDT and YNNKEL (reference sequence). The CDR3 is 15 residues long. Deletions cut 4 bases from V and 2 bases from J, with 13 bases between. CDR3 region: CASSRGVVTTDTQYF. CDR3 sequence (DNA): TGTGCCAGCAGCCGCGGGGTGGTTACCACAGATACGCAGTATTTT.

The V and J genes are TRBV27 and TRBJ2-5, with TRBD2 identical over 7 bases. Germline V gene lookup returns CDR1 MNHEY and CDR2 SMNVEV (reference sequence). The V and J ends lost 2 bases and 4 bases, in that order; junction bases with no gene match: 16. The CDR3 is 18 residues long. CDR3 in DNA: TGTGCCAGCAGTTTAGCTGGGGTGGAGGGAGGGCCCGGAGAGACCCAGTACTTC. Its translation is CASSLAGVEGGPGETQYF.